These 4 T cell receptor beta chains came from one sample sequenced in a study of blood T cell repertoires in COVID-19. The table came from immunoSEQ multiplex PCR; TCRdb's copy has only in-frame clones and leaves some out. The repertoire holds some 94,000 clones, 80% to 85% seen once, with 2% in the top ten. Sample: peripheral blood. These receptor sequences come from a man in his 70s with active or convalescent COVID-19.

V usage is TRBV11-2 and J usage is TRBJ2-2; perhaps TRBD2 as D (7 bases). CDR1 is SGHAT and CDR2 is FQNNGV in the germline V gene. The CDR3 sequence is 16 residues long. Deletions cut 10 bases from V and 4 bases from J, with 22 bases between. The CDR3 bases are TGTGCCACCGCTAGAACCACAGGGAGGGGCACCGGGGAGCTGTTTTTT. It is translated as CATARTTGRGTGELFF.

The chain has TRBV5-6 and TRBJ2-3; TRBD2 matches at 12 bases. Trimming at V came to 4 bases and at J to 5 bases, leaving 8 bases not matched to a gene. Germline CDR1 SGHDT, CDR2 YYEEEE. The CDR3 runs to 16 residues. CDR3 sequence: CASSTLAGGPRDTQYF. The CDR3 DNA is TGTGCCAGCAGCACCCTAGCGGGGGGGCCCAGAGATACGCAGTATTTT.

The V gene is TRBV27, the J gene TRBJ2-2, with D possibly being TRBD1 (6 bases). The germline V and J ends were trimmed by 4 bases and 4 bases, with 16 bases remaining between them. This CDR3 is 16 amino acids long. Looked up from germline, CDR1 is MNHEY and CDR2 is SMNVEV (reference sequence). CDR3 bases: TGTGCCAGCAGTTCTCGACGGGACACATCCACCGGGGAGCTGTTTTTT. Protein product: CASSSRRDTSTGELFF.

V usage is TRBV3-1 (or the pseudogene TRBV3-2) and J usage is TRBJ2-3, with D possibly TRBD2 on 6 matching bases. The CDR3 extends over 15 amino acids. Trimming stripped 4 bases from V and 2 bases from J, with 13 bases between. CDR1 is LGHDT and CDR2 is YNNKEL in the germline V gene (reference sequence). CDR3 protein: CASSRGVGATDTQYF. In DNA form, the CDR3 reads TGTGCCAGCAGCCGGGGGGTGGGCGCCACAGATACGCAGTATTTT.